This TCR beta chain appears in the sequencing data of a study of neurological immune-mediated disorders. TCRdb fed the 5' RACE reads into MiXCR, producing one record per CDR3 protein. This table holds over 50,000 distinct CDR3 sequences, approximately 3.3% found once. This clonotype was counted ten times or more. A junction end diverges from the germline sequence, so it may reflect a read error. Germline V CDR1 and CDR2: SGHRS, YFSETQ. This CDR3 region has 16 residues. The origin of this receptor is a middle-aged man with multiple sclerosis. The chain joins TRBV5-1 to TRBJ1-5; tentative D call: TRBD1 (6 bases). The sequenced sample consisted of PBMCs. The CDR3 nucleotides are TGCGCCAGCAGCCAGCAGCCCGTGGGGGGCAATCAGCCCCAGAATTTT. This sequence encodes CASSQQPVGGNQPQNF.